This T cell receptor beta chain was retrieved from a study of early T cells in non-severe SARS-CoV-2 infection (dated by TCRdb to about 2021). About the full investigation: Because TCR sequencing relied on bulk RNA taken from unsorted whole blood, pairing of alpha and beta chains was not possible.

From a lookup of the germline V gene, CDR1 and CDR2 are MNHEY and SVGEGT. At the junction V is shortened by 6 bases and J by 7 bases; bases outside the gene matches: 13. The CDR3, cysteine through phenylalanine, is 15 amino acids long. Only the CDR3 DNA stays, 45 bases, in frame from base 1. Libraries were built with 5' RACE. Data came from a NextSeq 500. To correct for sequencing error and PCR bias, the TCR library protocol tagged individual cDNA molecules with unique molecular identifiers. Both TCR alpha and beta chains were sequenced, and tight co-correlation was observed between alpha and beta sequence abundances in each sample. As for the original processing: Decombinator V4 was used to annotate TCR sequences for V gene, J gene and CDR3. TCRs were defined as expanded if a significant change between any two time points was detected under a Poisson model with p below 0.0001. TCR abundances were normalised to the total number of TCRs sequenced in each sample and reported as counts per million. MAIT TCRs were defined by TRAV1-2 paired with TRAJ12, TRAJ20 or TRAJ33, and iNKT TCRs by TRAV10 paired with TRAJ18. VDJdb, accessed on 1 November 2021, was searched for TCRs annotated for CMV, EBV and SARS-CoV-2, and TCRs annotated for more than one antigen were excluded. In-frame beta chains were kept once TCRdb had trimmed the public reads at Q25 with fastp and called clones with MiXCR. Every CDR3 protein is listed once, alongside the most common genes and DNA of its rows. These V and J calls are TCRdb output, not the study's own analysis. The sample profile shows tens of thousands of distinct CDR3 sequences; around 4.3% of them were found once. The leading ten clones occupy roughly a fifth of the sample.

Turning to this clonotype: The specificity of this receptor is unknown. No base qualities exist here, and no much larger clone lies one base off it.

What the study reported, not specific to this receptor: VDJdb matching was skewed toward anti-spike CD8 responses, so virus-specific expansions were likely underestimated and private and CD4 specificities were missed.

The study was a case-control design nested within a healthcare worker cohort in London, UK, with weekly nasopharyngeal swab PCR tests and blood sampling. Healthcare workers were enrolled in the week of the UK lockdown, from 23 to 31 March 2020, and were followed every week for up to roughly 16 weeks. The TCR comes from an adult who was a healthcare worker with PCR-confirmed SARS-CoV-2 infection or an uninfected control (not recorded which). The sequence is built from TRBV6-2 or TRBV6-3 and TRBJ2-7, with TRBD2 identical over 9 junction bases. The sequencing input was whole blood. The DNA sequence follows: TGTGCCAGCAGCCGGGCGGAAGCGGGAGGAACAGAGCAGTACTTC. Protein translation: CASSRAEAGGTEQYF.